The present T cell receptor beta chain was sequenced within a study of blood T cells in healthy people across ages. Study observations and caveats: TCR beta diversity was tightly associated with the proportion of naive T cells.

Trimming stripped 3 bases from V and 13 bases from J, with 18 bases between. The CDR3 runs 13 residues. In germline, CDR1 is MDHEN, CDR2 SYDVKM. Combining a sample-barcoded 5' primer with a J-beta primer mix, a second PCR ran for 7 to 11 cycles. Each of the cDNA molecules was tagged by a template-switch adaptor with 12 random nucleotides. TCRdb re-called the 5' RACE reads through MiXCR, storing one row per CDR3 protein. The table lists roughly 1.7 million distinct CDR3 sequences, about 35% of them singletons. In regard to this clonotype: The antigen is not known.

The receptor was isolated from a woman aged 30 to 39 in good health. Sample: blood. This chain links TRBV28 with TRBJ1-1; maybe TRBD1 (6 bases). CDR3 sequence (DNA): TGTGCCAGCAGTTTGTGGGGGGCAGGGTACGATTTCTTT. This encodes CASSLWGAGYDFF.